Detailed here is one T cell receptor beta chain. The antigen is unknown. These data belong to a study of cytomegalovirus exposure and HLA in healthy donors. Study at large: It was reported in a later analysis that the same platform had been used for the 90 to 150 validation repertoires as for the roughly 670 first-cohort repertoires. Whole-study results and caveats: Three CMV-associated chains proved CMV antigen-specific in vitro.

The CDR3 extends over 15 amino acids. The V gene's germline CDR1 is LNHNV and CDR2 YYDKDF (reference sequence). The V and J ends lost 0 bases and 2 bases respectively, with 11 bases between them. Sequencing used immunoSEQ multiplex PCR; TCRdb keeps in-frame clones, though not all of them. Found here are fewer than 350,000 clones, over 75% of them singletons; the top ten hold approximately 0.94%. The chain is built from TRBV15 and TRBJ2-7; no clear D gene. This TCR derives from a woman younger than 35 in good health and CMV-seronegative. The sample consisted of PBMCs. The CDR3 loop reads CATSREMWQTYEQYF. CDR3 in DNA: TGTGCCACCAGCAGAGAAATGTGGCAGACCTACGAGCAGTACTTC. Supplemented by reference TRBV15 and TRBJ2-7, the full variable domain reads DAMVIQNPRYQVTQFGKPVTLSCSQTLNHNVMYWYQQKSSQAPKLLFHYYDKDFNNEADTPDNFQSRRPNTSFCFLDIRSPGLGDTAMYLCATSREMWQTYEQYFGPGTRLTVT.